The 3 T cell receptor beta chains in this list originate from one sample, sequenced in a study of T cells in Graves' hyperthyroidism and ophthalmopathy. Amplification of TCR beta CDR3 regions was performed using RNA transcripts as template. First-round RT-PCR with HTBI primers amplified the TCR CDR3 region. TCRdb redid the calling of the multiplex PCR reads with MiXCR, one entry per CDR3 protein. Of under 550,000 distinct CDR3 sequences listed, about 20% are singletons. The sequencing sample was made of blood. Receptors originate from a man in his forties with Graves' ophthalmopathy.

The J gene is TRBJ2-5, the V gene TRBV20-1; TRBD2 matches 9 bases. J gave up 2 bases and V 7 bases, and 8 bases lay outside the gene matches. Germline CDR1 and CDR2: DFQATT and SNEGSKA (reference sequence). This CDR3 contains 14 residues. CDR3 amino acids: CSVATSGFQETQYF. The CDR3 nucleotides read TGCAGTGTCGCAACTAGCGGGTTTCAAGAGACCCAGTACTTC.

This clonotype was seen a handful of times. This chain connects TRBV20-1 to TRBJ2-2; D is ambiguous. The CDR3 consists of 15 residues. Between the trimmed V and J ends, which lost 1 base and 7 bases, there was a span of 16 bases. The germline gives CDR1 DFQATT, CDR2 SNEGSKA (reference sequence). CDR3 amino acids: CSARVERYINGELFF. The CDR3 nucleotides are TGCAGTGCTAGAGTTGAGCGTTATATCAACGGGGAGCTGTTTTTT.

This clonotype was detected ten times or more. The CDR3 reads CASSQLSEQFF. The CDR3 bases are TGTGCCAGCAGCCAACTCTCAGAGCAGTTCTTC. The V gene is TRBV3-1, the J gene TRBJ2-1; D call uncertain. CDR1 and CDR2 (germline): LGHDT, YNNKEL (reference sequence). The CDR3 extends over 11 amino acids. V was clipped by 2 bases and J by 10 bases, with 6 bases between them.